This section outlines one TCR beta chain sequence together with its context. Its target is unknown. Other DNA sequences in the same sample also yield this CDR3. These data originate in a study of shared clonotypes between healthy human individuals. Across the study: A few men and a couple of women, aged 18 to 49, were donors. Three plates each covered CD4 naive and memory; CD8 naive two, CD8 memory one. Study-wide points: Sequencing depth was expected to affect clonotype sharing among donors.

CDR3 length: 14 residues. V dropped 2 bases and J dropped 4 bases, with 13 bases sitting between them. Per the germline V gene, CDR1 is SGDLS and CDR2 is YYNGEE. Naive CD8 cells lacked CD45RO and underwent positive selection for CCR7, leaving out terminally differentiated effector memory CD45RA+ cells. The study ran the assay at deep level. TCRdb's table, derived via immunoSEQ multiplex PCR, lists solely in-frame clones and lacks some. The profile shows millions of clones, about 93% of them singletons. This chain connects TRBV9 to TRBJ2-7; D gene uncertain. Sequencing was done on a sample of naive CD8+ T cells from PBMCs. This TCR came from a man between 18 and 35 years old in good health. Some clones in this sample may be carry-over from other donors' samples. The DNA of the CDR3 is TGTGCCAGCAGCGTCTCAGGTTTGAGTTACGAGCAGTACTTC. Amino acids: CASSVSGLSYEQYF.